The entry that follows covers one T cell receptor beta chain sequence. This sample is drawn from a study of blood T cell repertoires in COVID-19. Study information: The samples span acute and convalescent COVID-19 from the United States, Italy and Spain. T cells, B-cell-depleted T cells, or PBMCs supplied cDNA or gDNA.

The V and J ends lost 3 bases and 3 bases, in that order; junction bases with no gene match: 3. The CDR3 loop spans 16 amino acids. Germline V gene lookup returns CDR1 SGHRS and CDR2 YFSETQ. Study processing details: Cell counts per sample came from amplifying reference gene primers. TCRdb keeps only in-frame clones here, not all; method: immunoSEQ multiplex PCR. The V and J calls and clone size were taken over from that table, and D and trimming were inferred from the DNA. Altogether around 200,000 clones are present, 78% being singletons, with the ten largest covering approximately 3%. V and J are TRBV5-1 and TRBJ2-5, with TRBD2 matching 15 bases. The specimen was peripheral blood. The TCR originated in an elderly woman with active or convalescent COVID-19. As DNA, the CDR3 is TGCGCCAGCAGCTGGACTAGCGGGGGGGTGAAAGAGACCCAGTACTTC. Translation gives CASSWTSGGVKETQYF.